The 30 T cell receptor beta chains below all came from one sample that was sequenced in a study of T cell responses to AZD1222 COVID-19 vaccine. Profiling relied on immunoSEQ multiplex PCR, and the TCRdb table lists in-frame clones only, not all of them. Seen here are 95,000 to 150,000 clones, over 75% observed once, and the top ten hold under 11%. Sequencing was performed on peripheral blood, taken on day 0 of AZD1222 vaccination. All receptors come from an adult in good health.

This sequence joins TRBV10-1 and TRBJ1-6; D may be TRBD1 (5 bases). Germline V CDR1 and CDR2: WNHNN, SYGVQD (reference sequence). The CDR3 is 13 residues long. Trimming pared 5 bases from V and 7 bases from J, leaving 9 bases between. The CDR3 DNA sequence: TGCGCCAGCAGTTCCTCAGGGAATTCACCCCTCCACTTT. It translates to CASSSSGNSPLHF.

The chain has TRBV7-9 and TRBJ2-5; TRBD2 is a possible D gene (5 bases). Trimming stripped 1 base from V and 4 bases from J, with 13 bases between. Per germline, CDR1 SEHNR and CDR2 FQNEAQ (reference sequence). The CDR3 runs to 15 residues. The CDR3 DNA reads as TGTGCCAGCAGCTTAGGTCTACCCGGAGGAGAGACCCAGTACTTC. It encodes CASSLGLPGGETQYF.

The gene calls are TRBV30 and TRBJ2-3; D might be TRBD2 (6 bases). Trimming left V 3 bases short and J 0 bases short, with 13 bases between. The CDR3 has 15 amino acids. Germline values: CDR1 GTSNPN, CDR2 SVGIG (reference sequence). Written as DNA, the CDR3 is TGTGCCTGGAGGCGGCTAGCGCAGAGCACAGATACGCAGTATTTT. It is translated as CAWRRLAQSTDTQYF.

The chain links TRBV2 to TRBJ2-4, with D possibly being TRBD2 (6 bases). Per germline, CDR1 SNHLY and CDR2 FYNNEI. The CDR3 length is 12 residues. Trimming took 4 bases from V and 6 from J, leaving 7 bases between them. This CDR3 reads CASSVGGNIQYF. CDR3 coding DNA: TGTGCCAGCAGTGTCGGGGGAAACATTCAGTACTTC.

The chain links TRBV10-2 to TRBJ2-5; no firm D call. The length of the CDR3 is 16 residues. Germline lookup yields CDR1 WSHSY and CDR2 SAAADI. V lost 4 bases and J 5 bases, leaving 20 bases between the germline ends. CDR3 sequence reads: CASSVGPGNAAETQYF. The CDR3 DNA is TGCGCCAGCAGTGTAGGTCCGGGTAATGCTGCGGAGACCCAGTACTTC.

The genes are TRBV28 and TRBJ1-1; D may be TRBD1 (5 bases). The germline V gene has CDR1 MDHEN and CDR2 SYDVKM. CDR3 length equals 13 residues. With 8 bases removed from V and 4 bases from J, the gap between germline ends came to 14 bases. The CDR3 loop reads CASLLRGGTEAFF. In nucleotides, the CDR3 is TGTGCCAGCCTTTTGAGGGGCGGCACTGAAGCTTTCTTT.

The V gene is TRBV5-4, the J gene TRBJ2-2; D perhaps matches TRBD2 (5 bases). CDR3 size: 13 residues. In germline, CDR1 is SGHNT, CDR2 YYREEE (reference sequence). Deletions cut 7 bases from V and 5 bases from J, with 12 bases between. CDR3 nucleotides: TGTGCCAGCGCCGGGGAGATAACCGGGGAGCTGTTTTTT. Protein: CASAGEITGELFF.

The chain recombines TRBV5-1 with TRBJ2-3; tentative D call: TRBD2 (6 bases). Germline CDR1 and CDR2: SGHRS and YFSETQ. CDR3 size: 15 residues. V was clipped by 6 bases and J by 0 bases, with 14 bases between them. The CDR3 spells CASTRGSGSTDTQYF. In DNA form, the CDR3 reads TGCGCCAGCACCCGGGGTAGCGGTAGCACAGATACGCAGTATTTT.

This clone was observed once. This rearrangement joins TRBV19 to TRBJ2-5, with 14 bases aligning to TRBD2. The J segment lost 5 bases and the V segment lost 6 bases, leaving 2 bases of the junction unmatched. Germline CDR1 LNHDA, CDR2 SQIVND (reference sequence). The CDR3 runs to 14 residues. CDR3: CASRRLAGGETQYF. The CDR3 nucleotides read TGTGCCAGTAGAAGACTAGCGGGAGGGGAGACCCAGTACTTC. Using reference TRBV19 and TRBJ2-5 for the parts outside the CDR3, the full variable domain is DGGITQSPKYLFRKEGQNVTLSCEQNLNHDAMYWYRQDPGQGLRLIYYSQIVNDFQKGDIAEGYSVSREKKESFPLTVTSAQKNPTAFYLCASRRLAGGETQYFGPGTRLLVL.

The CDR3 here is CASSGGQGSSYNEQFF. The CDR3 DNA reads as TGCGCCAGCAGCGGCGGACAGGGGAGCTCCTACAATGAGCAGTTCTTC. The V gene is TRBV5-1, the J gene TRBJ2-1, with 9 bases that match TRBD1. The length of the CDR3 is 16 residues. The junction had 5 bases not matched to a gene; V was cut back by 4 bases and J by 0 bases. Germline lookup yields CDR1 SGHRS and CDR2 YFSETQ.

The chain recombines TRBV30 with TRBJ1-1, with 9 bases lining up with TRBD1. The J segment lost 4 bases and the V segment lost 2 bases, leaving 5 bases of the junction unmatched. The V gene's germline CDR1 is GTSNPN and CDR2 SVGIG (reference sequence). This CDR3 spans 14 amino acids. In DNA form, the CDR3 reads TGTGCCTGGAGTACAGGGACAGGGACCACTGAAGCTTTCTTT. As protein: CAWSTGTGTTEAFF.

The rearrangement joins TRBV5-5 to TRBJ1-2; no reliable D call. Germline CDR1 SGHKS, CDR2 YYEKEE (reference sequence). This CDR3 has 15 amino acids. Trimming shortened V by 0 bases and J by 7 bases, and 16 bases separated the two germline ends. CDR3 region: CASSLVSSQTSGYTF. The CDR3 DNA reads TGTGCCAGCAGCTTGGTTAGCAGCCAGACGAGTGGCTACACCTTC.

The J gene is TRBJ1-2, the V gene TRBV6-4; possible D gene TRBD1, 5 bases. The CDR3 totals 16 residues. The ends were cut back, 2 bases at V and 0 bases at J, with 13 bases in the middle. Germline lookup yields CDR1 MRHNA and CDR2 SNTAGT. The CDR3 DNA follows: TGTGCCAGCAGTGACCAGGGAAAGAGAGCTAACTATGGCTACACCTTC. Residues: CASSDQGKRANYGYTF.

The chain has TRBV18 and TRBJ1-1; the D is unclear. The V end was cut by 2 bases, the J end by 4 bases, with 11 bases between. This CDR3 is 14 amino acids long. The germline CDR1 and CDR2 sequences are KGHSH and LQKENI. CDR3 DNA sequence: TGTGCCAGCTCACCAGTCTCGATTAGCACTGAAGCTTTCTTT. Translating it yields CASSPVSISTEAFF.

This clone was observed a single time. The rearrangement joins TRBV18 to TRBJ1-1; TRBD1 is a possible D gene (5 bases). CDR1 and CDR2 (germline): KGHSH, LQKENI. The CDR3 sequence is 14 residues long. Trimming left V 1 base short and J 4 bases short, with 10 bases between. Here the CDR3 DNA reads TGTGCCAGCTCACCACAGGGGAGGACCACTGAAGCTTTCTTT. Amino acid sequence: CASSPQGRTTEAFF.

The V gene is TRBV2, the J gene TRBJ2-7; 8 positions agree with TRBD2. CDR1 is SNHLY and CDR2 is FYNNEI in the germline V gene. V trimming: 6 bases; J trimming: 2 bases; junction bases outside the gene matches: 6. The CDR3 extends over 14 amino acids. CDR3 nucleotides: TGTGCCAGCAGACCGGGACTAGAACCCTACGAGCAGTACTTC. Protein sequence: CASRPGLEPYEQYF.

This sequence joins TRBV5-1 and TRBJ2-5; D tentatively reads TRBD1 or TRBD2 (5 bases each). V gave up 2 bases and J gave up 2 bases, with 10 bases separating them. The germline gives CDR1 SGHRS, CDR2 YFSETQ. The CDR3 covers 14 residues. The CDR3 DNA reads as TGCGCCAGCAGCTTTAGGGACGGTCAAGAGACCCAGTACTTC. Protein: CASSFRDGQETQYF.

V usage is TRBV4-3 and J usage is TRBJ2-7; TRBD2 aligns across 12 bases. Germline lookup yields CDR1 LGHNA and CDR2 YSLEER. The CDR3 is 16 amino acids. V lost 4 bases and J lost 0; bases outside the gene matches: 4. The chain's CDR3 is CASSRGLAGSSYEQYF. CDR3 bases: TGCGCCAGCAGCCGAGGACTAGCGGGATCCTCCTACGAGCAGTACTTC.

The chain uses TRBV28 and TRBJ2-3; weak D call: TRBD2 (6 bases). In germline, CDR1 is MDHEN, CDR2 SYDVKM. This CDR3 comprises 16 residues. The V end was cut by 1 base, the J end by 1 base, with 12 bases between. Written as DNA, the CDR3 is TGTGCCAGCAGTTTATTTGGTAGCGGAGGCACAGATACGCAGTATTTT. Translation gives CASSLFGSGGTDTQYF.

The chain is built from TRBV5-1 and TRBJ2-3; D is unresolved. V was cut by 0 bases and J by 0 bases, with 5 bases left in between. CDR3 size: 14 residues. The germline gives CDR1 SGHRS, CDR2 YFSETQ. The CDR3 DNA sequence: TGCGCCAGCAGCTTGGGGCTTAGCACAGATACGCAGTATTTT. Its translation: CASSLGLSTDTQYF.

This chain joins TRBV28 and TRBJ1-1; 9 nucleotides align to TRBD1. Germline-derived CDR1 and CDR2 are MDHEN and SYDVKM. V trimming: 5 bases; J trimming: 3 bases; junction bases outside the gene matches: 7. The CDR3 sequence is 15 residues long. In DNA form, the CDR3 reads TGTGCCAGCAGTCTAGGGACAGGGTGGGACACTGAAGCTTTCTTT. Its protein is CASSLGTGWDTEAFF.

The CDR3 nucleotides are TGTGCCAGCACTGTTCTAGCGGGGGGGTACAATGAGCAGTTCTTC. Its protein product is CASTVLAGGYNEQFF. The chain employs TRBV6-5 and TRBJ2-1; 12 bases line up with TRBD2. The germline gives CDR1 MNHEY, CDR2 SVGAGI. V shed 7 bases, J shed 4 bases, and the junction held 5 bases outside the gene matches. This CDR3 region has 15 residues.

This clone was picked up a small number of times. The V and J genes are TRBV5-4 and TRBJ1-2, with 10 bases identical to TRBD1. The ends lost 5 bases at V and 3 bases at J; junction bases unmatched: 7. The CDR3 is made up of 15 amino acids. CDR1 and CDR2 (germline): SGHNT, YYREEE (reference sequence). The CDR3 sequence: CASSSRDRGDYGYTF. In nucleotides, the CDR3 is TGTGCCAGCAGTTCCCGGGACAGGGGTGACTATGGCTACACCTTC.

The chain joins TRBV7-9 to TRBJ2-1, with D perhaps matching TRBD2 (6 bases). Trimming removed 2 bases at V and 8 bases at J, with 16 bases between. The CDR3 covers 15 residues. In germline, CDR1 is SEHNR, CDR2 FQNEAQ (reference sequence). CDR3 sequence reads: CASSLRDSEEHEQFF. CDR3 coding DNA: TGTGCCAGCAGCTTAAGGGACTCCGAGGAACATGAGCAGTTCTTC.

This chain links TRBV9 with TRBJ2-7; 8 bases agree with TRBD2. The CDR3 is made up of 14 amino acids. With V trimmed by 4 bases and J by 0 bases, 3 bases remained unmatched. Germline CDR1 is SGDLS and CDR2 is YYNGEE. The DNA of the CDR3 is TGTGCCAGCAGCCCCGGGGGGGCCTCCTACGAGCAGTACTTC. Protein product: CASSPGGASYEQYF. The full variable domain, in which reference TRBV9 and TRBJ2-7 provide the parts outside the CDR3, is DSGVTQTPKHLITATGQRVTLRCSPRSGDLSVYWYQQSLDQGLQFLIQYYNGEERAKGNILERFSAQQFPDLHSELNLSSLELGDSALYFCASSPGGASYEQYFGPGTRLTVT.

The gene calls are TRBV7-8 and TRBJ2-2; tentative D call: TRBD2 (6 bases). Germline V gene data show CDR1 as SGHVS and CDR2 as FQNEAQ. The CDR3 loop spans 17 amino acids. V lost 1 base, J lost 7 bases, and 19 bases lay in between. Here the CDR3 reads CASSLDPGLGLVGELFF. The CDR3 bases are TGTGCCAGCAGCTTAGATCCGGGACTGGGGTTAGTCGGGGAGCTGTTTTTT.

The CDR3 region is CASSSGPLGTEAFF. CDR3 nucleotides: TGTGCCAGCAGCTCGGGACCGCTGGGCACTGAAGCTTTCTTT. The chain combines TRBV11-2 with TRBJ1-1, with D possibly TRBD1 on 5 matching bases. Germline lookup yields CDR1 SGHAT and CDR2 FQNNGV. The CDR3 has 14 amino acids. Trimming took off 4 bases at V and 4 bases at J, with 13 bases between the two ends. Complete variable domain (other parts from reference TRBV11-2 and TRBJ1-1): EAGVAQSPRYKIIEKRQSVAFWCNPISGHATLYWYQQILGQGPKLLIQFQNNGVVDDSQLPKDRFSAERLKGVDSTLKIQPAKLEDSAVYLCASSSGPLGTEAFFGQGTRLTVV.

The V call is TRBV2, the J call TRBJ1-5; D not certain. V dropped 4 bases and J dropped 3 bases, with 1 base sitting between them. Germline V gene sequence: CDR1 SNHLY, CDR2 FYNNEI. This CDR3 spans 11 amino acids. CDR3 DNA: TGTGCCAGCAGTGTCAATCAGCCCCAGCATTTT. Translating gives CASSVNQPQHF.

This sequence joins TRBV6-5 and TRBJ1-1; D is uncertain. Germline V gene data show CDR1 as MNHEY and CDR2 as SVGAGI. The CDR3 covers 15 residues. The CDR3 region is CYSRLGIAMNTEAFF. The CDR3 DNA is TGTTACTCCCGTCTGGGAATAGCTATGAACACTGAAGCTTTCTTT.

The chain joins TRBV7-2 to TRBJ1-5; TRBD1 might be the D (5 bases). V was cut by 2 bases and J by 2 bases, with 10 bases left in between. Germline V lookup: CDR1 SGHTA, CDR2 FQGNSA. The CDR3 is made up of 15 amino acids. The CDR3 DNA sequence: TGTGCCAGCAGCTTACTGGGAGGGGGCAATCAGCCCCAGCATTTT. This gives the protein CASSLLGGGNQPQHF.